These 21 T cell receptor beta chains were all obtained from the same sample, sequenced in a study of cytomegalovirus exposure and HLA in healthy donors. Primers included in the PCR were 60 Vbeta and 13 Jbeta primers. Sequencing was performed with immunoSEQ multiplex PCR; in TCRdb, only in-frame clones are kept and a portion is missing. The sample gives some 190,000 clones, over 65% of which show up once; around 3.5% is in the top ten. Specimen: PBMCs. These receptors were collected from a man aged 40-49 years in good health and CMV-seropositive.

This clone was recorded only once. The genes are TRBV9 and TRBJ2-2; TRBD2 agrees at 14 bases. The CDR3 runs 18 residues. The germline CDR1 and CDR2 sequences are SGDLS and YYNGEE. J lost 1 base, V lost 4 bases, and 6 bases had no gene match. In nucleotides, the CDR3 is TGTGCCAGCAGCCCGGGACTAGCGGGAGCGCTGAACACCGGGGAGCTGTTTTTT. This codes for CASSPGLAGALNTGELFF.

The V call is TRBV5-1, the J call TRBJ2-6; 11 bases are shared with TRBD1. Germline CDR1 is SGHRS and CDR2 is YFSETQ. Losses at the gene ends were 0 bases for V and 0 bases for J; bases not matched to a gene: 2. There are 18 residues in the CDR3. This CDR3 is CASSLAGTGGSGANVLTF. In nucleotides, the CDR3 is TGCGCCAGCAGCTTGGCCGGGACAGGGGGCTCTGGGGCCAACGTCCTGACTTTC. The entire variable domain, with the rest obtained from reference TRBV5-1 and TRBJ2-6, is as follows: KAGVTQTPRYLIKTRGQQVTLSCSPISGHRSVSWYQQTPGQGLQFLFEYFSETQRNKGNFPGRFSGRQFSNSRSEMNVSTLELGDSALYLCASSLAGTGGSGANVLTFGAGSRLTVL.

The J gene is TRBJ2-7, the V gene TRBV4-2, with a possible D match to TRBD2 (5 bases). Trimming shortened V by 1 base and J by 1 base, and 11 bases separated the two germline ends. Per the germline V gene, CDR1 is LGHNA and CDR2 is YNFKEQ. There are 15 residues in the CDR3. CDR3 DNA sequence: TGTGCCAGCAGCCAAGGAGGTCGGGATTCCTACGAGCAGTACTTC. This gives the protein CASSQGGRDSYEQYF.

The chain uses TRBV7-2 and TRBJ2-2; 8 bases align to TRBD2. J lost 7 bases, V lost 5 bases, and 3 bases had no gene match. This CDR3 spans 13 amino acids. CDR1 is SGHTA and CDR2 is FQGNSA in the germline V gene. CDR3 DNA sequence: TGTGCCAGCAGCCCCGGGGGGGGCGGGGAGCTGTTTTTT. Protein: CASSPGGGGELFF.

The chain is built from TRBV19 and TRBJ2-7; TRBD2 matches 10 bases. The germline gives CDR1 LNHDA, CDR2 SQIVND (reference sequence). V lost 3 bases, J lost 3 bases, and 2 bases stayed unmatched. The CDR3 is 14 residues long. The CDR3 region has the DNA TGTGCCAGTAGTATGGCTAGCGGGAGCTACGAGCAGTACTTC. This encodes CASSMASGSYEQYF.

V gene TRBV18 combines with J gene TRBJ1-1; D ambiguous. The CDR3 spans 15 residues. Germline assignment: CDR1 KGHSH and CDR2 LQKENI. V lost 2 bases and J lost 1, with 11 bases in between. CDR3: CASSPSPGGNTEAFF. Here the CDR3 DNA reads TGTGCCAGCTCACCATCCCCCGGAGGGAACACTGAAGCTTTCTTT.

The chain uses TRBV6-1 and TRBJ2-5, with 9 bases fitting TRBD1. From germline, CDR1 is MNHNS and CDR2 SASEGT. The trim removed 6 bases at V and 5 bases at J, leaving 4 bases unmatched. The CDR3 is made up of 13 amino acids. In nucleotides, the CDR3 is TGTGCCAGCAGACAGGGGGCGTTTGAGACCCAGTACTTC. It codes for CASRQGAFETQYF.

This clone has a single count. The chain joins TRBV14 to TRBJ2-2, with D perhaps matching TRBD1 (5 bases). The germline V and J ends were trimmed by 1 base and 0 bases, with 9 bases remaining between them. CDR3 length: 16 amino acids. Looked up from germline, CDR1 is SGHDN and CDR2 is FVKESK. CDR3 DNA: TGTGCCAGCAGCCAAGCAGGGTCCACGAACACCGGGGAGCTGTTTTTT. Amino acids: CASSQAGSTNTGELFF.

As to this clone: This sample also contains other DNA sequences that code for the same CDR3. This sequence joins TRBV18 and TRBJ1-1, with TRBD1 as a possible D gene (5 bases). Trimming pared 6 bases from V and 1 base from J, leaving 9 bases between. Germline V gene lookup returns CDR1 KGHSH and CDR2 LQKENI. CDR3 length: 13 amino acids. CDR3 loop: CASSRDRNTEAFF. The CDR3 nucleotides are TGTGCCAGCTCTCGAGACAGGAACACTGAAGCTTTCTTT.

CDR3 DNA: TGCGCCAGCAGCCAAGATCCTAGCGGCCTCGGGAATGAGCAGTTCTTC. This sequence encodes CASSQDPSGLGNEQFF. The rearrangement joins TRBV4-3 to TRBJ2-1; 7 bases are a match to TRBD2. CDR1 and CDR2 from the germline V gene are LGHNA and YSLEER. V trimming: 0 bases; J trimming: 7 bases; junction bases outside the gene matches: 9. CDR3 length: 16 amino acids.

V gene TRBV27 combines with J gene TRBJ2-4, with D tentatively TRBD1 (6 bases). CDR3 length equals 13 residues. Looked up from germline, CDR1 is MNHEY and CDR2 is SMNVEV (reference sequence). Between the trimmed V and J ends, which lost 5 bases and 5 bases, there was a span of 10 bases. CDR3 nucleotides: TGTGCCAGCAGTACAACAGGGCAAAACATTCAGTACTTC. Encoded protein: CASSTTGQNIQYF.

This chain links TRBV2 with TRBJ1-1; 9 bases line up with TRBD1. The germline V gene encodes CDR1 SNHLY and CDR2 FYNNEI. The CDR3 has 13 residues. V dropped 9 bases and J dropped 4; count of bases not matched to a gene: 6. CDR3 in amino acids: CASRQGDLTEAFF. The CDR3, as DNA: TGTGCCAGTAGACAGGGGGATCTCACTGAAGCTTTCTTT. Using reference TRBV2 and TRBJ1-1 for the parts outside the CDR3, the full variable domain is EPEVTQTPSHQVTQMGQEVILRCVPISNHLYFYWYRQILGQKVEFLVSFYNNEISEKSEIFDDQFSVERPDGSNFTLKIRSTKLEDSAMYFCASRQGDLTEAFFGQGTRLTVV.

This chain connects TRBV28 to TRBJ1-2; 8 bases fit TRBD1. The CDR3 consists of 15 residues. J gave up 4 bases and V 5 bases, and 9 bases lay outside the gene matches. CDR1 is MDHEN and CDR2 is SYDVKM in the germline V gene. The CDR3 DNA reads TGTGCCAGCAGTCCTATACCAGGGACAGGCTATGGCTACACCTTC. Residues: CASSPIPGTGYGYTF.

J is TRBJ2-7 and V is TRBV28, with TRBD2 matching 8 bases. Germline loops: CDR1 MDHEN, CDR2 SYDVKM. V gave up 4 bases and J gave up 3 bases; unmatched junction bases: 11. The CDR3 contains 16 residues. The CDR3 is CASSSGGGIVVYEQYF. DNA for the CDR3: TGTGCCAGCAGTTCCGGGGGGGGAATAGTCGTCTACGAGCAGTACTTC.

The gene calls are TRBV6-1 and TRBJ1-6, with D possibly TRBD1 on 6 matching bases. Per germline, CDR1 MNHNS and CDR2 SASEGT. The CDR3 consists of 14 residues. Trimming shortened V by 0 bases and J by 10 bases, and 10 bases separated the two germline ends. The CDR3 DNA reads TGTGCCAGCAGTGAAGCGGGGACACAGTCACCCCTCCACTTT. Its protein is CASSEAGTQSPLHF.

The chain couples TRBV19 to TRBJ2-3, with 7 bases matching TRBD1. Germline V gene sequence: CDR1 LNHDA, CDR2 SQIVND (reference sequence). The CDR3 extends over 15 amino acids. V trimming: 3 bases; J trimming: 2 bases; junction bases outside the gene matches: 5. CDR3 coding DNA: TGTGCCAGTAGTATTGGGGGACAGTACACAGATACGCAGTATTTT. Protein: CASSIGGQYTDTQYF.

The rearrangement joins TRBV29-1 to TRBJ2-3; D not resolved. Germline CDR1 and CDR2: SQVTM and ANQGSEA. V was pared by 6 bases and J by 4 bases, with 11 bases between. The CDR3 is 12 amino acids. The CDR3 loop is CSVLDSADTQYF. The CDR3 DNA is TGCAGCGTCCTCGACTCTGCAGATACGCAGTATTTT.

The chain links TRBV14 to TRBJ1-1, with D uncertain. The length of the CDR3 is 12 residues. Germline V gene sequence: CDR1 SGHDN, CDR2 FVKESK. V lost 4 bases to trimming and J lost 0 bases, with 3 bases between them. In nucleotides, the CDR3 is TGTGCCAGCAGCCTCATGAACACTGAAGCTTTCTTT. Encoded protein: CASSLMNTEAFF. Full variable domain (remainder filled in from reference TRBV14 and TRBJ1-1): EAGVTQFPSHSVIEKGQTVTLRCDPISGHDNLYWYRRVMGKEIKFLLHFVKESKQDESGMPNNRFLAERTGGTYSTLKVQPAELEDSGVYFCASSLMNTEAFFGQGTRLTVV.

The J gene is TRBJ2-7, the V gene TRBV5-1; 12 bases are shared with TRBD1. V lost 5 bases, J lost 5 bases, and 8 bases stayed unmatched. The CDR3 is 15 residues long. The germline CDR1 and CDR2 sequences are SGHRS and YFSETQ. This chain's CDR3 is CASREGTGGRDEQYF. The CDR3 DNA is TGCGCCAGCAGGGAGGGGACAGGGGGCCGGGACGAGCAGTACTTC.

The V gene is TRBV2, the J gene TRBJ1-2; D possibly corresponds to TRBD1 (5 bases). Trimming took 4 bases from V and 0 from J, leaving 6 bases between them. Germline CDR1 and CDR2: SNHLY and FYNNEI. The CDR3 consists of 13 residues. CDR3 region: CASSATANYGYTF. CDR3 sequence (DNA): TGTGCCAGCAGTGCGACAGCTAACTATGGCTACACCTTC.

This chain connects TRBV9 to TRBJ2-7; 10 nucleotides match TRBD1. Germline V CDR1 and CDR2: SGDLS, YYNGEE. The CDR3 extends over 14 amino acids. V shed 4 bases and J 7 bases; nucleotides not matched to a gene: 8. CDR3 protein: CASSPQTGGEEQYF. The DNA of the CDR3 is TGTGCCAGCAGCCCACAGACAGGGGGCGAGGAGCAGTACTTC.